This T cell receptor beta chain was sequenced during a study of OX40 agonist ivuxolimab in advanced cancers. Study-level information: Two patients with cutaneous melanoma and one with hepatocellular carcinoma, three in total, showed partial responses.

TCRdb's table, derived via immunoSEQ multiplex PCR, lists solely in-frame clones and lacks some. This sample has approximately 47,000 clones, with roughly 90% found just once. Autoimmune disease history or systemic immunosuppression was exclusionary. Samples were taken at baseline and on day 1 of cycles 4 and 7. The V and J ends lost 6 bases and 3 bases respectively, with 8 bases between them. The CDR3 consists of 12 residues. Germline CDR1 is SGHNT and CDR2 is YENEEA. A few counts support this clone. The chain is built from TRBV11-3 and TRBJ1-1; possibly TRBD1 for D (5 bases). The specimen comprised CD4+ or CD8+ T cells sorted from blood, sampled in a trial of the OX40 agonist ivuxolimab. This clonotype was obtained from an adult with an advanced solid tumor such as melanoma, head and neck, liver or kidney cancer. CDR3 loop: CASRLGDTEAFF. Written as DNA, the CDR3 is TGTGCCAGCAGATTGGGGGACACTGAAGCTTTCTTT.